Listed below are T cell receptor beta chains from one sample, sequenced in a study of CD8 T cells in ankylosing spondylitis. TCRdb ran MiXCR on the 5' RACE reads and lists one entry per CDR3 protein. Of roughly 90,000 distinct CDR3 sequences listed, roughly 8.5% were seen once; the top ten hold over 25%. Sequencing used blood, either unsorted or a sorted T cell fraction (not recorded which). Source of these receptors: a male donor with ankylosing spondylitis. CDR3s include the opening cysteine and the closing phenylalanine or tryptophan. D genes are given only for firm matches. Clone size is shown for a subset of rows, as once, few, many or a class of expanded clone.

CASSEAGEAYEQYF,TGTGCCAGCAGTGAGGCGGGAGAAGCCTACGAGCAGTACTTC,NA,14,TRBJ2-7,TRBV2,TRBD2
CASSPGGRDTQYF,TGTGCCAGCAGCCCGGGGGGGAGAGATACGCAGTATTTT,NA,13,TRBJ2-3,TRBV7-2,TRBD2
CAIRGTSGSYEQFF,TGTGCCATCAGAGGGACTAGCGGGAGCTATGAGCAGTTCTTC,many,14,TRBJ2-1,TRBV10-3,TRBD2
CATSDSLLAGGADTQYF,TGTGCCACCAGTGATTCGCTTCTAGCGGGAGGGGCAGATACGCAGTATTTT,few,17,TRBJ2-3,TRBV24-1,TRBD2
CASSFPEDSPNEKLFF,TGTGCCAGCAGCTTCCCCGAGGACAGCCCTAATGAAAAACTGTTTTTT,few,16,TRBJ1-4,TRBV7-9,NA
CASSRGTSGNEQYF,TGCGCCAGCAGCCGAGGGACTAGCGGGAACGAGCAGTACTTC,many,14,TRBJ2-7,TRBV5-1,TRBD2
CSAPGLAGYTGELFF,TGCAGTGCACCGGGACTAGCGGGATACACCGGGGAGCTGTTTTTT,NA,15,TRBJ2-2,TRBV20-1,TRBD2
CASSTRTSWQETQYF,TGTGCCAGCAGCACTAGGACTAGTTGGCAAGAGACCCAGTACTTC,NA,15,TRBJ2-5,TRBV13,TRBD2
CASREQGHEKLFF,TGTGCCAGCAGGGAACAGGGTCACGAAAAACTGTTTTTT,NA,13,TRBJ1-4,TRBV2,NA
CATSEPMDRYAVTQYF,TGTGCCACCAGTGAGCCAATGGACAGATACGCAGTGACGCAGTATTTT,NA,16,TRBJ2-3,TRBV24-1,NA
CASSLDFGAAEAFF,TGTGCCAGCAGCTTAGATTTCGGGGCAGCTGAAGCTTTCTTT,few,14,TRBJ1-1,TRBV11-2,NA
CSVTIGDSNSPLHF,TGCAGCGTTACCATCGGGGACAGCAATTCACCCCTCCACTTT,few,14,TRBJ1-6,TRBV29-1,TRBD1
CSARGEGGTFDEQYF,TGCAGTGCTAGAGGGGAAGGCGGGACTTTCGACGAGCAGTACTTC,NA,15,TRBJ2-7,TRBV20-1,NA
CASSLQAGETDTQYF,TGTGCCAGCAGCTTACAAGCGGGAGAAACAGATACGCAGTATTTT,few,15,TRBJ2-3,TRBV7-9,TRBD2
CASSLTSSGEWVSNQPQHF,TGTGCCAGCAGTTTAACTAGCTCCGGGGAGTGGGTTAGCAATCAGCCCCAGCATTTT,NA,19,TRBJ1-5,TRBV27,NA
CASSYGPPQGTQYF,TGTGCCAGCAGTTACGGGCCGCCTCAAGGCACCCAGTACTTC,large,14,TRBJ2-5,TRBV6-6,NA
CASSQWTREKNTEAFF,TGTGCCAGCAGCCAATGGACACGGGAGAAGAACACTGAAGCTTTCTTT,NA,16,TRBJ1-1,TRBV11-2,NA